Presented here are 12 T cell receptor beta chains from one specimen sequenced in a study of shared clonotypes between healthy human individuals. Measured with immunoSEQ multiplex PCR; TCRdb has only the in-frame clones, and not every one. The repertoire includes under 2,000,000 clones, about 94% of them detected once, and 0.9% to 1.5% sits in the top ten. Positive CCR7 selection of CD45RO-negative cells yielded the naive CD8 cells, and terminally differentiated effector memory CD45RA+ cells were excluded. Material: naive CD8+ T cells sorted from blood. The receptors were sampled from a man younger than 30 in good health.

J is TRBJ2-7 and V is TRBV6-5; D is perhaps TRBD1 (5 bases). Trimming took off 5 bases at V and 9 bases at J, with 11 bases between the two ends. In germline, CDR1 is MNHEY, CDR2 SVGAGI. The CDR3 extends over 11 amino acids. The CDR3 here is CASSQGVMQYF. The CDR3, as DNA: TGTGCCAGCAGTCAAGGGGTCATGCAGTACTTC.

The CDR3: CASSLTPGGSNGELFF. The CDR3 coding sequence is TGTGCCAGCAGCTTGACCCCGGGGGGGAGCAACGGGGAGCTGTTTTTT. V is TRBV7-6 and J is TRBJ2-2; the match to TRBD2 covers 8 bases. The junction had 10 bases not matched to a gene; V was cut back by 3 bases and J by 7 bases. Germline CDR1 SGHVS, CDR2 FNYEAQ. The length of the CDR3 is 16 residues.

This clone was seen only once. The chain joins TRBV29-1 to TRBJ1-5; D remains unclear. CDR3 length equals 14 residues. V gave up 4 bases and J gave up 0 bases, with 10 bases separating them. Per germline, CDR1 SQVTM and CDR2 ANQGSEA. The CDR3: CSVVYGNSNQPQHF. The CDR3 nucleotides read TGCAGCGTTGTTTATGGAAATAGCAATCAGCCCCAGCATTTT.

V gene TRBV27 combines with J gene TRBJ2-1; 10 positions agree with TRBD2. V dropped 0 bases and J dropped 7; count of bases not matched to a gene: 6. CDR3 length equals 16 residues. Germline assignment: CDR1 MNHEY and CDR2 SMNVEV (reference sequence). CDR3 protein: CASSLSAAGGPNEQFF. DNA of the CDR3: TGTGCCAGCAGTTTATCGGCAGCGGGAGGGCCTAATGAGCAGTTCTTC.

The chain joins TRBV13 to TRBJ2-7; 7 positions agree with TRBD2. The CDR3 is 14 amino acids. Germline V gene sequence: CDR1 PRHDT, CDR2 FYEKMQ (reference sequence). J gave up 0 bases and V 4 bases, and 3 bases lay outside the gene matches. CDR3 coding DNA: TGTGCCAGCAGCTCCGGCGGGGGCTCCTACGAGCAGTACTTC. The encoded protein is CASSSGGGSYEQYF.

J is TRBJ2-7 and V is TRBV11-1; D ambiguous. CDR1 and CDR2 (germline): SGHAT, FQDESV (reference sequence). The CDR3 is 17 amino acids. V lost 1 base to trimming and J lost 5 bases, with 21 bases between them. DNA of the CDR3: TGTGCCAGCAGCTTAGAGGACGGCGGCACGCCCCCCCACGAGCAGTACTTC. Its protein is CASSLEDGGTPPHEQYF. The complete variable domain, with remaining parts taken from reference TRBV11-1 and TRBJ2-7, reads EAEVAQSPRYKITEKSQAVAFWCDPISGHATLYWYRQILGQGPELLVQFQDESVVDDSQLPKDRFSAERLKGVDSTLKIQPAELGDSAMYLCASSLEDGGTPPHEQYFGPGTRLTVT.

This clone was seen more than once but under ten times. V usage is TRBV19 and J usage is TRBJ1-1; tentative D call: TRBD1 (6 bases). This CDR3 has 14 amino acids. Germline-derived CDR1 and CDR2 are LNHDA and SQIVND (reference sequence). The V end lost 5 bases, the J end lost 1 base, and 11 bases lay between the germline ends. This CDR3 is CASSFRGRNTEAFF. CDR3 DNA: TGTGCCAGTAGTTTCAGGGGCAGGAACACTGAAGCTTTCTTT.

The chain is built from TRBV6-1 and TRBJ2-2; D gene uncertain. The ends were cut back, 1 base at V and 5 bases at J, with 17 bases in the middle. From germline, CDR1 is MNHNS and CDR2 SASEGT. CDR3 length: 17 residues. The CDR3 DNA is TGTGCCAGCAGTGAAGACCCCATACACGCCGAGACCGGGGAGCTGTTTTTT. This encodes CASSEDPIHAETGELFF.

A note on this clone: The sample holds other DNA sequences that translate to the same CDR3. The V and J genes are TRBV9 and TRBJ1-4; the D is unclear. This CDR3 is built from 15 residues. The germline V and J ends were trimmed by 0 bases and 2 bases, with 8 bases remaining between them. CDR1 SGDLS and CDR2 YYNGEE come from the germline V gene. DNA of the CDR3: TGTGCCAGCAGCGTAGAGGGAAGCACTAATGAAAAACTGTTTTTT. The encoded protein is CASSVEGSTNEKLFF. Using reference TRBV9 and TRBJ1-4 for the parts outside the CDR3, the full variable domain is DSGVTQTPKHLITATGQRVTLRCSPRSGDLSVYWYQQSLDQGLQFLIQYYNGEERAKGNILERFSAQQFPDLHSELNLSSLELGDSALYFCASSVEGSTNEKLFFGSGTQLSVL.

The chain has TRBV6-1 and TRBJ2-5, with a possible D match to TRBD2 (5 bases). Trimming took 4 bases from V and 1 from J, leaving 13 bases between them. Germline V gene data show CDR1 as MNHNS and CDR2 as SASEGT. There are 15 residues in the CDR3. For the CDR3, the DNA is TGTGCCAGCAGTGTAGGACCGGGAACCCAAGAGACCCAGTACTTC. Residues: CASSVGPGTQETQYF.

The chain employs TRBV10-1 and TRBJ2-7; TRBD1 aligns across 8 bases. J lost 2 bases, V lost 2 bases, and 5 bases had no gene match. Per germline, CDR1 WNHNN and CDR2 SYGVQD (reference sequence). The length of the CDR3 is 15 residues. CDR3: CASSEEQGAPYEQYF. CDR3 DNA sequence: TGCGCCAGCAGTGAGGAGCAGGGGGCCCCCTACGAGCAGTACTTC.

The chain carries TRBV4-1 and TRBJ1-6, with unresolved D. This CDR3 region has 13 residues. From germline, CDR1 is MGHRA and CDR2 YSYEKL. The V end was cut by 0 bases, the J end by 10 bases, with 7 bases between. CDR3 DNA: TGCGCCAGCAGCCAAGATCTTGCCTCACCCCTCCACTTT. Protein sequence: CASSQDLASPLHF.